The 30 T cell receptor beta chains below come from one sample, sequenced in a study of cytotoxic CD8 clonotypes in ibrutinib-treated CLL (dated by TCRdb to the early 2020s). Library preparation used the immunoSEQ multiplex PCR assay. TCRdb carries this immuneACCESS record with in-frame sequences only. Its versions omit some clonotypes, under half of them owing to an unresolved V gene in the studies checked, with the rest unexplained. Recorded for this sample are fewer than 200,000 clones; approximately 80% of them occurred a single time. The top ten hold over 4.5% of the sample. The time point label for this specimen denotes: roughly 25 months on ibrutinib. The sample was PBMCs, taken after 24 months of ibrutinib treatment. These receptors were taken from a human donor with chronic lymphocytic leukemia.

The chain joins TRBV2 to TRBJ1-1, with D possibly matching TRBD1 (5 bases). V lost 7 bases to trimming and J lost 1 base, with 10 bases between them. CDR3 length: 13 residues. From germline, CDR1 is SNHLY and CDR2 FYNNEI. CDR3 nucleotides: TGTGCCAGCATAGGGACGAGGAACACTGAAGCTTTCTTT. It yields the protein CASIGTRNTEAFF.

This clone was counted once. This sequence joins TRBV30 and TRBJ2-7; 7 nucleotides line up with TRBD2. Per the germline V gene, CDR1 is GTSNPN and CDR2 is SVGIG (reference sequence). The CDR3 loop spans 16 amino acids. J was trimmed by 6 bases and V by 4 bases; bases with no gene match: 18. CDR3 in DNA: TGTGCCTGGACCCCCCGGGGCGGGAGAGTTCGTGGCGAGCAGTACTTC. Protein: CAWTPRGGRVRGEQYF. Full variable domain (remainder filled in from reference TRBV30 and TRBJ2-7): SQTIHQWPATLVQPVGSPLSLECTVEGTSNPNLYWYRQAAGRGLQLLFYSVGIGQISSEVPQNLSASRPQDRQFILSSKKLLLSDSGFYLCAWTPRGGRVRGEQYFGPGTRLTVT.

CDR3 protein: CASSRTVVVSNEQFF. CDR3 coding DNA: TGTGCCAGCAGCCGCACAGTAGTTGTGTCAAATGAGCAGTTCTTC. The genes are TRBV7-8 and TRBJ2-1; no clear D gene. The CDR3 totals 15 residues. Per germline, CDR1 SGHVS and CDR2 FQNEAQ. Trimming removed 5 bases at V and 7 bases at J, with 18 bases between.

The chain couples TRBV7-3 to TRBJ2-5, with D perhaps given as TRBD1 or TRBD2 (6 bases each). The germline gives CDR1 SGHTA, CDR2 FQGTGA. With 1 base removed from V and 1 base from J, the gap between germline ends came to 7 bases. This CDR3 spans 14 amino acids. The CDR3 sequence: CASSLKGGQETQYF. As DNA, the CDR3 is TGTGCCAGCAGCTTAAAGGGGGGCCAAGAGACCCAGTACTTC.

This chain connects TRBV4-3 to TRBJ2-2; no clear D gene. The CDR3 is 16 amino acids. Trimming removed 0 bases from V and 5 bases from J, with 13 bases in between. The germline gives CDR1 LGHNA, CDR2 YSLEER. The CDR3 reads CASSQEPGRWTGELFF. The DNA for the CDR3 is TGCGCCAGCAGCCAAGAGCCCGGCCGCTGGACCGGGGAGCTGTTTTTT.

The gene calls are TRBV5-4 and TRBJ1-5, with D possibly matching TRBD1 (5 bases). Germline V gene sequence: CDR1 SGHNT, CDR2 YYREEE (reference sequence). Trimming took 4 bases from V and 1 from J, leaving 15 bases between them. This CDR3 has 16 residues. CDR3 protein: CASSKWVGGSNQPQHF. The CDR3 DNA follows: TGTGCCAGCAGCAAATGGGTGGGGGGGAGCAATCAGCCCCAGCATTTT.

CDR3: CASSLSSRSVRRYTF. In DNA, the CDR3 is TGTGCCAGCAGTTTATCCTCCCGGTCAGTTCGCCGCTACACCTTC. V gene TRBV28 combines with J gene TRBJ1-2; the D is unclear. In germline, CDR1 is MDHEN, CDR2 SYDVKM. V dropped 1 base and J dropped 9 bases, with 18 bases sitting between them. This CDR3 is built from 15 residues.

The V gene is TRBV11-2, the J gene TRBJ2-2; maybe TRBD2 (6 bases). V lost 3 bases, J lost 5 bases, and 10 bases lay in between. This CDR3 spans 14 amino acids. Germline values: CDR1 SGHAT, CDR2 FQNNGV. CDR3 loop: CASSFGSKTGELFF. The DNA for the CDR3 is TGTGCCAGCAGCTTCGGGAGCAAGACCGGGGAGCTGTTTTTT.

The chain employs TRBV7-3 and TRBJ2-5; the D gene is possibly TRBD1 (5 bases). V was shortened by 1 base and J by 4 bases, with 16 bases between the two germline ends. The CDR3 loop spans 16 amino acids. Germline V gives CDR1 SGHTA, CDR2 FQGTGA. CDR3 in DNA: TGTGCCAGCAGCTTAATAGGCAGGGCCCTGGGAGAGACCCAGTACTTC. Amino acid sequence: CASSLIGRALGETQYF.

CDR3 loop: CASSPPGSGGSNQPQHF. CDR3 nucleotide sequence: TGTGCCAGCTCACCACCTGGATCGGGGGGGAGCAATCAGCCCCAGCATTTT. The chain links TRBV18 to TRBJ1-5, with a weak D call TRBD1 (5 bases). V was shortened by 0 bases and J by 1 base, with 13 bases between the two germline ends. This CDR3 is built from 17 residues. The germline CDR1 and CDR2 sequences are KGHSH and LQKENI.

This clone was seen only once. The CDR3 DNA follows: TGTGCCAGTCGATACCAGGGCTCCCCCGGGGAGCTGTTTTTT. It yields the protein CASRYQGSPGELFF. V usage is TRBV28 and J usage is TRBJ2-2; D is possibly TRBD1 (5 bases). CDR3 length: 14 residues. The germline gives CDR1 MDHEN, CDR2 SYDVKM. Trimming cost V 9 bases and J 6 bases, with 17 bases left between them.

The genes are TRBV6-1 and TRBJ1-3, with TRBD1 identical over 7 bases. J gave up 2 bases and V 2 bases, and 9 bases lay outside the gene matches. The length of the CDR3 is 17 residues. Germline V CDR1 and CDR2: MNHNS, SASEGT. CDR3 DNA: TGTGCCAGCAGTGAAAAAGGGGGCTGGGGGCCTGGAAACACCATATATTTT. Its protein is CASSEKGGWGPGNTIYF.

This clone was found a few times. The V call is TRBV19, the J call TRBJ1-2; perhaps TRBD1 as D (6 bases). Between the trimmed V and J ends, which lost 8 bases and 2 bases, there was a span of 12 bases. The CDR3 length is 13 residues. Germline assignment: CDR1 LNHDA and CDR2 SQIVND (reference sequence). The chain's CDR3 is CASQPGANYGYTF. In DNA form, the CDR3 reads TGTGCCAGTCAGCCAGGGGCGAACTATGGCTACACCTTC.

This clone was counted once. This chain connects TRBV12-2 to TRBJ2-5; TRBD2, as called in the table, went unchecked against the DNA. TRBV12-2 is given as a pseudogene. The length of the CDR3 is 18 residues. The chain's CDR3 is CASRLIKLAGGGQETQYF. CDR3 coding DNA: TGTGCAAGTCGCTTAATAAAACTAGCGGGAGGAGGGCAAGAGACCCAGTACTTC.

This clone was counted only a few times. This chain uses TRBV4-2 with TRBJ2-7, with no clear D. The CDR3 length is 14 residues. Trimming removed 0 bases at V and 1 base at J, with 7 bases between. CDR1 and CDR2 from the germline V gene are LGHNA and YNFKEQ. CDR3 DNA sequence: TGTGCCAGCAGCCAAGATCTGCCATCCTACGAGCAGTACTTC. This translates into CASSQDLPSYEQYF.

V and J are TRBV27 and TRBJ2-3; maybe TRBD1 (6 bases). This CDR3 region has 18 residues. CDR1 and CDR2 (germline): MNHEY, SMNVEV (reference sequence). V was shortened by 6 bases and J by 5 bases, with 27 bases between the two germline ends. This CDR3 reads CASSHSDAWPGAGDTQYF. The CDR3 DNA reads TGTGCCAGCAGCCATTCCGATGCTTGGCCAGGGGCGGGAGATACGCAGTATTTT.

This chain connects TRBV30 to TRBJ2-1; 9 bases line up with TRBD1. The trim removed 0 bases at V and 5 bases at J, leaving 2 bases unmatched. From germline, CDR1 is GTSNPN and CDR2 SVGIG (reference sequence). The CDR3 contains 14 residues. The CDR3 bases are TGTGCCTGGAGTGTTGGGACAGGGCACAATGAGCAGTTCTTC. It codes for CAWSVGTGHNEQFF. Based on the CDR3 plus reference TRBV30 and TRBJ2-1, the full variable domain is SQTIHQWPATLVQPVGSPLSLECTVEGTSNPNLYWYRQAAGRGLQLLFYSVGIGQISSEVPQNLSASRPQDRQFILSSKKLLLSDSGFYLCAWSVGTGHNEQFFGPGTRLTVL.

This chain connects TRBV28 to TRBJ2-7; 8 positions match TRBD2. Germline V gene data show CDR1 as MDHEN and CDR2 as SYDVKM. Germline trimming cut 7 bases from V and 0 bases from J; bases unmatched to any gene: 5. This CDR3 has 14 amino acids. The CDR3 here is CASISGGDSYEQYF. CDR3 DNA: TGTGCCAGCATATCCGGGGGGGACTCCTACGAGCAGTACTTC.

V usage is TRBV7-6 and J usage is TRBJ2-5; the D gene is possibly TRBD2 (5 bases). Trimming cost V 0 bases and J 5 bases, with 16 bases left between them. CDR1 is SGHVS, CDR2 FNYEAQ, per germline. The CDR3 extends over 16 amino acids. The CDR3 region has the DNA TGTGCCAGCAGCTTAGCGTACAGCGGAACCGTGGAGACCCAGTACTTC. This sequence encodes CASSLAYSGTVETQYF.

The chain joins TRBV5-6 to TRBJ1-2; 9 nucleotides line up with TRBD1. This CDR3 spans 14 amino acids. CDR1 is SGHDT, CDR2 YYEEEE, per germline. Trimming at V came to 2 bases and at J to 6 bases, leaving 5 bases not matched to a gene. DNA of the CDR3: TGTGCCAGCAGCTTACGGGACAGGGTTAATGGCTACACCTTC. Encoded protein: CASSLRDRVNGYTF. The full variable domain, its missing parts supplied by reference TRBV5-6 and TRBJ1-2, is DAGVTQSPTHLIKTRGQQVTLRCSPKSGHDTVSWYQQALGQGPQFIFQYYEEEERQRGNFPDRFSGHQFPNYSSELNVNALLLGDSALYLCASSLRDRVNGYTFGSGTRLTVV.

This chain joins TRBV2 and TRBJ2-2; 8 bases fit TRBD1. CDR3 length: 14 amino acids. With 6 bases clipped from V and 5 bases from J, the junction kept 5 bases outside the gene matches. Germline loops: CDR1 SNHLY, CDR2 FYNNEI. The CDR3 loop reads CASSQGAWTGELFF. The DNA for the CDR3 is TGTGCCAGCAGCCAGGGGGCTTGGACCGGGGAGCTGTTTTTT.

This clone was picked up one time. The V gene is TRBV6-4, the J gene TRBJ2-3; D is perhaps TRBD2 (5 bases). The V end was cut by 3 bases, the J end by 5 bases, with 15 bases between. Germline lookup yields CDR1 MRHNA and CDR2 SNTAGT. The CDR3 spans 15 residues. CDR3 coding DNA: TGTGCCAGCAGTGAAAGCCCCGCCGAGGGAGATACGCAGTATTTT. It translates to CASSESPAEGDTQYF.

The chain carries TRBV2 and TRBJ1-4; D is possibly TRBD1 (5 bases). V was pared by 4 bases and J by 3 bases, with 9 bases between. Germline V lookup: CDR1 SNHLY, CDR2 FYNNEI. The CDR3 loop spans 14 amino acids. The CDR3 loop reads CASSGRGANEKLFF. The CDR3 DNA follows: TGTGCCAGCAGTGGGAGAGGGGCTAATGAAAAACTGTTTTTT.

The V and J genes are TRBV6-5 and TRBJ2-7; weak D call: TRBD1 (5 bases). The germline CDR1 and CDR2 sequences are MNHEY and SVGAGI. V was trimmed by 6 bases and J by 0 bases, leaving 9 bases between them. The CDR3 runs to 13 residues. CDR3 sequence: CASRVQGSYEQYF. The CDR3 DNA sequence: TGTGCCAGCAGAGTTCAGGGCTCCTACGAGCAGTACTTC.

This clone was detected only a few times. The chain is built from TRBV19 and TRBJ1-1; possible D gene TRBD1, 6 bases. Trimming left V 7 bases short and J 1 base short, with 10 bases between. The CDR3 is made up of 13 amino acids. Germline V gives CDR1 LNHDA, CDR2 SQIVND (reference sequence). CDR3 sequence (DNA): TGTGCCAGTAAGACAGGCGGGAACACTGAAGCTTTCTTT. This codes for CASKTGGNTEAFF.

The V call is TRBV6-6, the J call TRBJ1-6, with no clear D. This CDR3 has 15 residues. CDR1 is MNHNY and CDR2 is SVGAGI in the germline V gene (reference sequence). Trimming shortened V by 0 bases and J by 8 bases, and 11 bases separated the two germline ends. CDR3 sequence: CASSYSGRLDSPLHF. Here the CDR3 DNA reads TGTGCCAGCAGTTACTCGGGTCGCTTGGATTCACCCCTCCACTTT.

V is TRBV4-1 and J is TRBJ2-6; no clear D gene. The V gene's germline CDR1 is MGHRA and CDR2 YSYEKL. V gave up 2 bases and J gave up 3 bases, with 20 bases separating them. The CDR3 covers 19 residues. The CDR3 here is CASSQRWSAQSGGANVLTF. CDR3 bases: TGCGCCAGCAGCCAACGGTGGTCGGCTCAGTCTGGTGGGGCCAACGTCCTGACTTTC.

The chain joins TRBV9 to TRBJ2-7; D not certain. Germline lookup yields CDR1 SGDLS and CDR2 YYNGEE. The CDR3 sequence is 13 residues long. The V end lost 3 bases, the J end lost 7 bases, and 14 bases lay between the germline ends. CDR3 amino acids: CASSGAIVGEQYF. In DNA, the CDR3 is TGTGCCAGCAGCGGGGCGATAGTAGGTGAGCAGTACTTC.

The chain is built from TRBV7-2 and TRBJ1-1; D perhaps matches TRBD1 (6 bases). From germline, CDR1 is SGHTA and CDR2 FQGNSA. The CDR3 extends over 14 amino acids. Between the trimmed V and J ends, which lost 4 bases and 4 bases, there was a span of 13 bases. The CDR3 DNA reads TGTGCCAGCAGCTCCCGAACAGGGAGCACTGAAGCTTTCTTT. Translating it yields CASSSRTGSTEAFF.

J is TRBJ1-1 and V is TRBV2; D not resolved. Germline V gives CDR1 SNHLY, CDR2 FYNNEI. The ends were cut back, 7 bases at V and 0 bases at J, with 12 bases in the middle. This CDR3 has 14 residues. CDR3 DNA: TGTGCCAGCACCCAGGACGGAGTGAACACTGAAGCTTTCTTT. Protein sequence: CASTQDGVNTEAFF.